This T cell receptor (beta chain) was sequenced for a study of T cell responses to AZD1222 COVID-19 vaccine. Findings and caveats of the study: Within unmutated variant regions lay the reported targets of nearly half of spike-specific TCRs.

The germline CDR1 and CDR2 sequences are SEHNR and FQNEAQ (reference sequence). Trimming cost V 5 bases and J 0 bases, with 11 bases left between them. The CDR3 totals 15 residues. Profiled with immunoSEQ multiplex PCR; TCRdb holds only in-frame clones, not every one. This sample carries around 120,000 clones, about 92% of them seen once, and the ten largest clones take 5%. Concerning this clone itself: Its antigen is currently unknown.

V and J are TRBV7-9 and TRBJ1-3; no definite D call. The sequenced sample was peripheral blood, obtained 28 days after the second AZD1222 dose. This TCR was sampled from an adult who received the AZD1222 COVID-19 vaccine. Written as DNA, the CDR3 is TGTGCCAGCAGCCCCTCCGGAAGCTCTGGAAACACCATATATTTT. Translation gives CASSPSGSSGNTIYF. The variable domain in full, completed from reference TRBV7-9 and TRBJ1-3, reads DTGVSQNPRHKITKRGQNVTFRCDPISEHNRLYWYRQTLGQGPEFLTYFQNEAQLEKSRLLSDRFSAERPKGSFSTLEIQRTEQGDSAMYLCASSPSGSSGNTIYFGEGSWLTVV.